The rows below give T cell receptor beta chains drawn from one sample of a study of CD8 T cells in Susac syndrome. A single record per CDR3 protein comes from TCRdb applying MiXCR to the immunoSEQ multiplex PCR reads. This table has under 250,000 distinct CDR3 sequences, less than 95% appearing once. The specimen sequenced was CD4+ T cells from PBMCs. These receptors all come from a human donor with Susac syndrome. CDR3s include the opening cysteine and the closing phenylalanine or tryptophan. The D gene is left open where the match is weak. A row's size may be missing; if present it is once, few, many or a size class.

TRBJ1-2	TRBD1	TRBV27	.	CASSLRALTGHGYGYTF	TGTGCCAGCAGTTTAAGAGCTCTGACAGGGCATGGCTATGGCTACACCTTC
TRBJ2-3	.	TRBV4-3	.	CASSQDPGGRGGSDTQYF	TGCGCCAGCAGCCAAGATCCCGGGGGACGGGGCGGGTCAGATACGCAGTATTTT
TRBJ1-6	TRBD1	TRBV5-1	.	CASSLGQSNSPLHF	TGCGCCAGCAGCCTGGGACAGTCAAATTCACCCCTCCACTTT
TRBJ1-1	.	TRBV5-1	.	CASSLSPGGVDTEAFF	TGCGCCAGCAGCTTGAGCCCGGGGGGGGTTGACACTGAAGCTTTCTTT
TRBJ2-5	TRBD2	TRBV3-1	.	CASSFGGRPETQYF	TGTGCCAGCAGCTTCGGGGGGAGGCCAGAGACCCAGTACTTC
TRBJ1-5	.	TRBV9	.	CASSVGAGDQPQHF	TGTGCCAGCAGCGTAGGGGCAGGGGATCAGCCCCAGCATTTT
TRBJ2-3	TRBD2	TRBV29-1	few	CSVGTSGLTDTQYF	TGCAGCGTTGGGACTAGCGGGCTTACAGATACGCAGTATTTT
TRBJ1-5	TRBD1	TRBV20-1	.	CSARAAGTGVEQPQHF	TGCAGTGCTAGAGCCGCCGGGACAGGGGTAGAGCAGCCCCAGCATTTT
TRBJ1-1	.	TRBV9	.	CASSPRSRREAFF	TGTGCCAGCAGCCCGCGGTCTCGGAGGGAAGCTTTCTTT
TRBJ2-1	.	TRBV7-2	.	CASSQDGEQFF	TGTGCCAGCAGCCAAGATGGTGAGCAGTTCTTC
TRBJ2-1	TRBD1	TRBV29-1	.	CSVRQGVDEQFF	TGCAGCGTCCGACAGGGGGTGGATGAGCAGTTCTTC
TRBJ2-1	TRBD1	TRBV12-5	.	CASGLVPQGANEQFF	TGTGCTAGTGGTTTGGTACCTCAGGGGGCGAATGAGCAGTTCTTC
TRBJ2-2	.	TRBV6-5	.	CASSYSLATGELFF	TGTGCCAGCAGTTACTCGTTGGCCACCGGGGAGCTGTTTTTT
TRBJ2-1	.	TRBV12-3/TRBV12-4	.	CASSPPRGIYNEQFF	TGTGCCAGCAGTCCCCCCCGGGGGATCTACAATGAGCAGTTCTTC
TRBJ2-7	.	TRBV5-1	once	CASSSMALLPRVKGEQYF	TGCGCCAGCAGCTCAATGGCCCTCCTCCCCCGGGTTAAAGGCGAGCAGTACTTC
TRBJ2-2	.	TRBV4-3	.	CASSQDRGAINTGELFF	TGCGCCAGCAGCCAAGATAGAGGGGCTATTAACACCGGGGAGCTGTTTTTT
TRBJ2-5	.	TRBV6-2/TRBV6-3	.	CASGDRDRDWGTQYF	TGTGCCAGCGGAGACCGGGACCGGGATTGGGGAACCCAGTACTTC
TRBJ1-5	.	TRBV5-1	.	CASSLDYQGSGNQPQHF	TGCGCCAGCAGCTTGGACTATCAGGGTAGTGGCAATCAGCCCCAGCATTTT
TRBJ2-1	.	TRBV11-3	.	CASSPGRAGGDEQFF	TGTGCCAGCAGCCCCGGGCGGGCAGGTGGCGATGAGCAGTTCTTC
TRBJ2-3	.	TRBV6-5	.	CASSLGLRDTQYF	TGTGCCAGCAGTCTGGGACTTCGCGATACGCAGTATTTT
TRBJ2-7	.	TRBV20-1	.	CSARDDRSYEQYF	TGCAGTGCTAGAGACGACAGGTCCTACGAGCAGTACTTC
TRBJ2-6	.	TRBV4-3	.	CASSQDLGTSGANVLTF	TGCGCCAGCAGCCAAGATCTCGGGACATCTGGGGCCAACGTCCTGACTTTC
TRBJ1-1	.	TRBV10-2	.	CATSGTPRTEAFF	TGCGCCACGTCCGGGACACCGAGGACTGAAGCTTTCTTT
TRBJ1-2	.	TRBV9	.	CASSVTDGGYTF	TGTGCCAGCAGCGTAACCGACGGTGGCTACACCTTC
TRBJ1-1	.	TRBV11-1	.	CASTRNRGRTEAFF	TGTGCCAGCACCCGAAACCGGGGGCGTACTGAAGCTTTCTTT
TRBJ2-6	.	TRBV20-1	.	CSARDLGRAGANVLTF	TGCAGTGCTAGAGACCTAGGAAGGGCTGGGGCCAACGTCCTGACTTTC
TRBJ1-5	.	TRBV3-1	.	CASSQDQGRGAGPQHF	TGTGCCAGCAGCCAAGATCAGGGGCGGGGAGCAGGACCCCAGCATTTT
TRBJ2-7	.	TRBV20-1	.	CSARNPTGARFYEQYF	TGCAGTGCTAGGAACCCGACAGGCGCCCGTTTCTACGAGCAGTACTTC
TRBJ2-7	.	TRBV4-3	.	CASSQDTGHEQYF	TGCGCCAGCAGCCAAGATACGGGACACGAGCAGTACTTC
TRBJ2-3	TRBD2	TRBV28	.	CASSSSGGALDTQYF	TGTGCCAGCAGTTCTAGCGGGGGGGCATTAGATACGCAGTATTTT
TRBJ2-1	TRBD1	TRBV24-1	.	CATSDADRDNEQFF	TGTGCCACCAGTGATGCGGACAGGGACAATGAGCAGTTCTTC
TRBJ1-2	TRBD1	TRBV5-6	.	CASSYQGAFNYGYTF	TGTGCCAGCAGCTATCAGGGGGCCTTTAACTATGGCTACACCTTC
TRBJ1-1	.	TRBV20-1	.	CSARWGLNTEAFF	TGCAGTGCTCGGTGGGGGTTGAACACTGAAGCTTTCTTT
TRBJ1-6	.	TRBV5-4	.	CASAPNPRYNSPLHF	TGTGCCAGCGCCCCAAATCCCAGGTATAATTCACCCCTCCACTTT
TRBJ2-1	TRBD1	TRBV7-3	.	CASSLTGQGHNEQFF	TGTGCCAGCAGCTTAACGGGACAGGGGCACAATGAGCAGTTCTTC
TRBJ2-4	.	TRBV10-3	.	CAISPGLAKNIQYF	TGTGCCATCAGTCCGGGGCTAGCCAAAAACATTCAGTACTTC
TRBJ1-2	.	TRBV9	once	CASSVGSLAAYGYTF	TGTGCCAGCAGCGTAGGGAGTCTCGCAGCGTATGGCTACACCTTC
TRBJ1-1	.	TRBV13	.	CASSWGYEAFF	TGTGCCAGCAGCTGGGGGTATGAAGCTTTCTTT
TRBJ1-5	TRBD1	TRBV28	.	CASSLSLGRGLGSNQPQHF	TGTGCCAGCAGTTTAAGCCTCGGCAGGGGGCTAGGAAGCAATCAGCCCCAGCATTTT
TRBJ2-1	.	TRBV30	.	CAWTPRAISYNEQFF	TGTGCCTGGACTCCCCGGGCGATCTCCTACAATGAGCAGTTCTTC
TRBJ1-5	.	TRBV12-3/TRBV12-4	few	CASSLGGRSNQPQHF	TGTGCCAGCAGTTTGGGCGGACGGAGCAATCAGCCCCAGCATTTT
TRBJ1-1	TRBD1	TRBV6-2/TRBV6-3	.	CASSYSYQGARMNTEAFF	TGTGCCAGCAGTTACTCGTATCAGGGGGCGAGGATGAACACTGAAGCTTTCTTT
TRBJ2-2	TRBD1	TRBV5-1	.	CASRPGQANTGELFF	TGCGCCAGCAGACCCGGACAGGCGAACACCGGGGAGCTGTTTTTT
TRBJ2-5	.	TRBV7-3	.	CASSLTGSRGAETQYF	TGTGCCAGCAGCTTAACGGGGTCGAGGGGGGCGGAGACCCAGTACTTC
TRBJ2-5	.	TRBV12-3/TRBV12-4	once	CASSFPLQETQYF	TGTGCCAGCAGTTTCCCCCTCCAAGAGACCCAGTACTTC
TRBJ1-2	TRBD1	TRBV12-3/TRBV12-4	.	CASSPTGRYGYTF	TGTGCCAGCAGCCCGACAGGGCGATATGGCTACACCTTC
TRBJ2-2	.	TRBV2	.	CASSEAGANTGELFF	TGTGCCAGCAGTGAAGCGGGCGCGAACACCGGGGAGCTGTTTTTT
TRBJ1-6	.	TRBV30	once	CAWTSYNSPLHF	TGTGCCTGGACCTCCTATAATTCACCCCTCCACTTT
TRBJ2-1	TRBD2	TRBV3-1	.	CASSQGLAGAYNEQFF	TGTGCCAGCAGCCAGGGACTAGCGGGGGCCTACAATGAGCAGTTCTTC
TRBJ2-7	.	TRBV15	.	CATSRGDVPYEQYF	TGTGCCACCAGCAGGGGGGATGTTCCCTACGAGCAGTACTTC
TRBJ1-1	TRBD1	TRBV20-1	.	CSAKPGQGGTEAFF	TGCAGTGCTAAACCTGGACAGGGCGGGACTGAAGCTTTCTTT
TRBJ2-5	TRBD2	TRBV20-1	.	CRGGAEGRETQYF	TGCAGGGGAGGGGCTGAGGGAAGAGAGACCCAGTACTTC
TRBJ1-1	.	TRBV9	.	CASSAAGDEARYTEAFF	TGTGCCAGCAGCGCCGCAGGGGATGAGGCGAGGTACACTGAAGCTTTCTTT
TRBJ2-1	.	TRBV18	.	CASSRGRNEQFF	TGTGCCAGCTCACGGGGACGTAATGAGCAGTTCTTC